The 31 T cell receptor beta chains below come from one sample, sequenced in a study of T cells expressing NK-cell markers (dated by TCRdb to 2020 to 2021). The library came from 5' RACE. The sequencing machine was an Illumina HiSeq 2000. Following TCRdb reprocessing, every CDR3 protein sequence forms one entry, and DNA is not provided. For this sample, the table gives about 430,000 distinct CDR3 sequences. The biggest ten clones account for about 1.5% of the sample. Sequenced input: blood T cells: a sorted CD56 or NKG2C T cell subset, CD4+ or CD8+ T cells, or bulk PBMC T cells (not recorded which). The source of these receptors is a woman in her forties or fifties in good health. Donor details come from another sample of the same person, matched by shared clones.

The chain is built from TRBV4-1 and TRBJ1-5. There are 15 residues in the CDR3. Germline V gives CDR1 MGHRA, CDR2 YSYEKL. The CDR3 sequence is CASSAPGQRNQPQHF.

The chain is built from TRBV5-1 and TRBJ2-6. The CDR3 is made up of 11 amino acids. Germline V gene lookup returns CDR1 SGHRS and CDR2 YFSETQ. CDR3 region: CASSDTNVLTF.

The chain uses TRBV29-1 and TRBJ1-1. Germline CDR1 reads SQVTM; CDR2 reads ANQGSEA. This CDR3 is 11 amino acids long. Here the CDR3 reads CSVDLSAEAFF. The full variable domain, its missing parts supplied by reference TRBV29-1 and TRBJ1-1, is SAVISQKPSRDICQRGTSLTIQCQVDSQVTMMFWYRQQPGQSLTLIATANQGSEATYESGFVIDKFPISRPNLTFSTLTVSNMSPEDSSIYLCSVDLSAEAFFGQGTRLTVV.

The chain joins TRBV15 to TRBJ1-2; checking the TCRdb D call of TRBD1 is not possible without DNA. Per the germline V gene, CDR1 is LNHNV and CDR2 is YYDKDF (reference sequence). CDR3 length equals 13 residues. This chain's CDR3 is CATSSQGDYGYTF.

The CDR3 is CASKKTNYGYTF. V is TRBV25-1 and J is TRBJ1-2. The germline V gene has CDR1 MGHDK and CDR2 SYGVNS. The length of the CDR3 is 12 residues.

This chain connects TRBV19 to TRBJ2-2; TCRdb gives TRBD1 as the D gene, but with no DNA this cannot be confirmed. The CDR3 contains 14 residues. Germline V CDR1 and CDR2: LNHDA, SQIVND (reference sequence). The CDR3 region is CASSVLQVTGELFF.

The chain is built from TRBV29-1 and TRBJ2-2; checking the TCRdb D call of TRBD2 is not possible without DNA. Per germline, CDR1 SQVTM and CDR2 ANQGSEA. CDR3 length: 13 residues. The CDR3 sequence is CSVGLTGVGGLFF.

The CDR3 loop is CASRKAGGLYEQYF. This chain uses TRBV12-3 or TRBV12-4 with TRBJ2-7; the TCRdb call, TRBD2, lacks DNA for checking. The CDR3 length is 14 residues.

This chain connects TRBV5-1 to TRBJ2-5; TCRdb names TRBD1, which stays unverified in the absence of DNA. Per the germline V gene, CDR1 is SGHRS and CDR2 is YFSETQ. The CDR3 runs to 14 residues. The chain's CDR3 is CASSLQGGSKTQYF.

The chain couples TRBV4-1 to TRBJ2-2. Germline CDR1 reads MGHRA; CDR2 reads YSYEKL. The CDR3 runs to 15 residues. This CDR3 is CASSQVALYTGELFF.

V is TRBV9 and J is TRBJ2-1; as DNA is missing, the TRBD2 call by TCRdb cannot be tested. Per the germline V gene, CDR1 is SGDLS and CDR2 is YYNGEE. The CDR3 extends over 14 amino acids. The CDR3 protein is CASSPGLALGEQFF.

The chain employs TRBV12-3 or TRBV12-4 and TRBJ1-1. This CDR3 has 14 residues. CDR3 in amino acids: CASCNSDFATEAFF.

The CDR3 spells CASSQRQGEAFF. The chain has TRBV4-1 and TRBJ1-1; no DNA is available, so the TRBD1 call from TCRdb remains unchecked. There are 12 residues in the CDR3. The germline gives CDR1 MGHRA, CDR2 YSYEKL.

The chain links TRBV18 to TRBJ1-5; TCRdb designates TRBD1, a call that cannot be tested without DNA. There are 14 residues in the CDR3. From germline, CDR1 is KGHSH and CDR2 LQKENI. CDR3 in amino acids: CASSPGADNQPQHF.

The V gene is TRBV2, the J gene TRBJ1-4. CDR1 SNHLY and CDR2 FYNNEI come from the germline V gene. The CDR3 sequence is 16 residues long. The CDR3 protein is CASSEIDIATNEKLFF.

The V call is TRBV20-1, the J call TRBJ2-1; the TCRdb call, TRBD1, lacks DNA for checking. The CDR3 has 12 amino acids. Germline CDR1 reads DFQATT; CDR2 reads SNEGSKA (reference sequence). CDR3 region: CSGAGGYNEQFF.

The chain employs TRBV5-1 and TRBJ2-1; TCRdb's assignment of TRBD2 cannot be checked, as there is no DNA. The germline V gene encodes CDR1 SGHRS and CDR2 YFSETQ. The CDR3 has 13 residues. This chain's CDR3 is CASSSLVSNEQFF.

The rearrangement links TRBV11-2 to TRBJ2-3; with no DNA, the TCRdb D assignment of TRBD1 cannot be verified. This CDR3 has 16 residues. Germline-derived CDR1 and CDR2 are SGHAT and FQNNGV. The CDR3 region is CASSVLQGTVTDTQYF.

CDR3 protein: CASSIEGATYGNEQFF. The chain recombines TRBV19 with TRBJ2-1; TCRdb's assignment of TRBD1 cannot be checked, as there is no DNA. Germline CDR1 LNHDA, CDR2 SQIVND (reference sequence). The CDR3 extends over 16 amino acids.

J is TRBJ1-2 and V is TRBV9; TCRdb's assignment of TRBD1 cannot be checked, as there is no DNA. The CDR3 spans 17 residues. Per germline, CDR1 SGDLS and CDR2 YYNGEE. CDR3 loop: CASSVKKDREANYGYTF.

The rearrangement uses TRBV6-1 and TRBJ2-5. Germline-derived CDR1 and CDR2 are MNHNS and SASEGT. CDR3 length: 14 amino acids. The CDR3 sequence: CASSVLTGQETQYF.

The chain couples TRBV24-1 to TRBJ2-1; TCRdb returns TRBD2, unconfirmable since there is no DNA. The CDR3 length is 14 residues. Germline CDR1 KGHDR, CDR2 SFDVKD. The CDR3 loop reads CATSDLHAGGPVFF.

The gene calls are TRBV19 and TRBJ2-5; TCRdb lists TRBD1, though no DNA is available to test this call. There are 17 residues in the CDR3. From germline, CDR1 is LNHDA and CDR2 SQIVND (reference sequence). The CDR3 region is CASHQGEGAVGAKTQYF. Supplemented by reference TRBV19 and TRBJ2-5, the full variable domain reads DGGITQSPKYLFRKEGQNVTLSCEQNLNHDAMYWYRQDPGQGLRLIYYSQIVNDFQKGDIAEGYSVSREKKESFPLTVTSAQKNPTAFYLCASHQGEGAVGAKTQYFGPGTRLLVL.

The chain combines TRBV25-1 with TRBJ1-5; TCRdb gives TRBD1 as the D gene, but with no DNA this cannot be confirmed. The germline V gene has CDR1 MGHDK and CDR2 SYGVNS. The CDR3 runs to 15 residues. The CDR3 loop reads CASSDRGGGNQPQHF.

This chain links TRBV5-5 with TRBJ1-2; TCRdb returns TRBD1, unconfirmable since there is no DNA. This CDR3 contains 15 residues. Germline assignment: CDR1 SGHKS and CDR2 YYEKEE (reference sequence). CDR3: CASSSWRQGMSGYTF.

This CDR3 reads CASSPLPPGTASYNEQFF. The rearrangement links TRBV11-1 to TRBJ2-1; TCRdb gives TRBD1 as the D gene, but with no DNA this cannot be confirmed. This CDR3 region has 18 residues. Germline assignment: CDR1 SGHAT and CDR2 FQDESV (reference sequence). Drawing the rest from reference TRBV11-1 and TRBJ2-1, the complete variable domain is EAEVAQSPRYKITEKSQAVAFWCDPISGHATLYWYRQILGQGPELLVQFQDESVVDDSQLPKDRFSAERLKGVDSTLKIQPAELGDSAMYLCASSPLPPGTASYNEQFFGPGTRLTVL.

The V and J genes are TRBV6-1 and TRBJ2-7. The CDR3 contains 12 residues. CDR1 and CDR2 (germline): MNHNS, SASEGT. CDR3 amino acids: CASSGTSWEQYF.

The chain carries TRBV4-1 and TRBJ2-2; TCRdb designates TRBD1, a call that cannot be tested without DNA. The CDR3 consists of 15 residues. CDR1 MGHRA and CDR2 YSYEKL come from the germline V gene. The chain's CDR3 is CASSQESGATGELFF.

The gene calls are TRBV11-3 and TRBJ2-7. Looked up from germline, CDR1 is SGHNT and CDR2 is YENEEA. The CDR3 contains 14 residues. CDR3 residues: CASSLGPSDYEQYF. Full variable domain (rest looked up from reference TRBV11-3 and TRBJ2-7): EAGVVQSPRYKIIEKKQPVAFWCNPISGHNTLYWYLQNLGQGPELLIRYENEEAVDDSQLPKDRFSAERLKGVDSTLKIQPAELGDSAVYLCASSLGPSDYEQYFGPGTRLTVT.

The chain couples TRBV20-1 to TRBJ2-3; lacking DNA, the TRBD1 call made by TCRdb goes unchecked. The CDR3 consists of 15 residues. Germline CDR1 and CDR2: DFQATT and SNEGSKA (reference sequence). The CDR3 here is CSARPWGKKTDTQYF.

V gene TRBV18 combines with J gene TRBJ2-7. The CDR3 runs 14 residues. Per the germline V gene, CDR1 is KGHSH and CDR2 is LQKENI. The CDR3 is CASSQAATSREQYF.